These 23 T cell receptor beta chains share one sample of origin, sequenced in a study of cytomegalovirus exposure and HLA in healthy donors. The PCR employed 60 Vbeta primers together with 13 Jbeta primers. Only in-frame clones appear in the TCRdb table, and some are missing; sequencing was by immunoSEQ multiplex PCR. The sample carries around 140,000 clones, 75% recorded once. The sample taken for sequencing was PBMCs. These receptors all come from a man aged 30 to 39 in good health and CMV-seronegative.

This sequence joins TRBV18 and TRBJ1-3; possibly TRBD1 for D (5 bases). Germline V gene lookup returns CDR1 KGHSH and CDR2 LQKENI. There are 18 residues in the CDR3. V was cut by 0 bases and J by 0 bases, with 15 bases left in between. The CDR3 sequence: CASSPPSIGHSSGNTIYF. In nucleotides, the CDR3 is TGTGCCAGCTCACCACCGAGTATAGGACATAGCTCTGGAAACACCATATATTTT.

This clone was counted a single time. The chain carries TRBV28 and TRBJ2-5; TRBD2 agrees at 10 bases. Per the germline V gene, CDR1 is MDHEN and CDR2 is SYDVKM. J gave up 8 bases and V 9 bases, and 12 bases lay outside the gene matches. The CDR3 totals 14 residues. CDR3: CASCGLAGVGTQYF. The DNA of the CDR3 is TGTGCCAGTTGTGGGCTAGCGGGAGTAGGTACCCAGTACTTC.

This clone is a singleton in its sample. This chain connects TRBV5-5 to TRBJ2-1; 9 nucleotides match TRBD2. V gave up 4 bases and J gave up 6 bases; unmatched junction bases: 11. The V gene's germline CDR1 is SGHKS and CDR2 YYEKEE (reference sequence). This CDR3 has 16 amino acids. The CDR3 reads CASSPGGASGVNEQFF. The CDR3 DNA reads TGTGCCAGCAGCCCGGGCGGGGCTAGCGGGGTCAATGAGCAGTTCTTC.

This clone came up a few times. This chain connects TRBV19 to TRBJ2-3, with 8 bases that match TRBD1. The V gene's germline CDR1 is LNHDA and CDR2 SQIVND (reference sequence). V was pared by 4 bases and J by 2 bases, with 8 bases of the junction left unmatched. The length of the CDR3 is 16 residues. CDR3: CASSNRGQATTDTQYF. In DNA, the CDR3 is TGTGCCAGTAGTAACCGGGGACAGGCGACCACAGATACGCAGTATTTT.

This chain uses TRBV5-1 with TRBJ1-2; D perhaps matches TRBD1 (6 bases). The ends were cut back, 6 bases at V and 2 bases at J, with 11 bases in the middle. Germline CDR1 SGHRS, CDR2 YFSETQ. There are 13 residues in the CDR3. CDR3 protein: CASTGQGNYGYTF. In DNA form, the CDR3 reads TGCGCCAGCACGGGACAAGGAAACTATGGCTACACCTTC.

The V and J genes are TRBV28 and TRBJ1-2; TRBD1 matches 8 bases. Germline CDR1 and CDR2: MDHEN and SYDVKM. The CDR3 runs 16 residues. J lost 0 bases, V lost 4 bases, and 7 bases had no gene match. CDR3 coding DNA: TGTGCCAGCAGTTCTCTCGGACAGGGACCTAACTATGGCTACACCTTC. Its translation is CASSSLGQGPNYGYTF.

V and J are TRBV7-2 and TRBJ2-1; 7 bases are a match to TRBD1. Germline V lookup: CDR1 SGHTA, CDR2 FQGNSA. V trimming: 4 bases; J trimming: 3 bases; junction bases outside the gene matches: 6. The CDR3 spans 15 residues. The CDR3 nucleotides read TGTGCCAGCAGCTCCCAGGGGGTTGTCTACAATGAGCAGTTCTTC. Translation gives CASSSQGVVYNEQFF. Complete variable domain (other parts from reference TRBV7-2 and TRBJ2-1): GAGVSQSPSNKVTEKGKDVELRCDPISGHTALYWYRQSLGQGLEFLIYFQGNSAPDKSGLPSDRFSAERTGGSVSTLTIQRTQQEDSAVYLCASSSQGVVYNEQFFGPGTRLTVL.

V and J are TRBV28 and TRBJ2-3, with 12 bases that match TRBD1. With V trimmed by 4 bases and J by 3 bases, 5 bases remained unmatched. Per germline, CDR1 MDHEN and CDR2 SYDVKM. This CDR3 is built from 16 residues. CDR3 residues: CASSSPGQGATDTQYF. The CDR3 DNA is TGTGCCAGCAGTTCTCCGGGACAGGGGGCAACAGATACGCAGTATTTT. The variable domain in full, with the rest retrieved from reference TRBV28 and TRBJ2-3, is DVKVTQSSRYLVKRTGEKVFLECVQDMDHENMFWYRQDPGLGLRLIYFSYDVKMKEKGDIPEGYSVSREKKERFSLILESASTNQTSMYLCASSSPGQGATDTQYFGPGTRLTVL.

The rearrangement links TRBV5-1 to TRBJ2-2; 9 bases line up with TRBD2. The germline V gene has CDR1 SGHRS and CDR2 YFSETQ. This CDR3 contains 17 residues. V lost 0 bases to trimming and J lost 4 bases; unmatched junction nucleotides: 7. The CDR3 DNA reads TGCGCCAGCAGCTTGGCGGCTAGCGGGACGTCCACCGGGGAGCTGTTTTTT. This encodes CASSLAASGTSTGELFF.

A few counts support this clone. V usage is TRBV9 and J usage is TRBJ2-3; D is undetermined. This CDR3 comprises 13 residues. Germline CDR1 is SGDLS and CDR2 is YYNGEE. The V end lost 4 bases, the J end lost 3 bases, and 9 bases lay between the germline ends. This CDR3 is CASSLLETDTQYF. In DNA, the CDR3 is TGTGCCAGCAGCTTACTGGAGACAGATACGCAGTATTTT.

The chain combines TRBV4-1 with TRBJ2-3; 11 bases map to TRBD1. There are 15 residues in the CDR3. V shed 3 bases and J 4 bases; nucleotides not matched to a gene: 3. Germline CDR1 reads MGHRA; CDR2 reads YSYEKL. The CDR3 nucleotides are TGCGCCAGCAGCCAGCCGGGACAGGGGGCAGATACGCAGTATTTT. Amino acids: CASSQPGQGADTQYF.

The J gene is TRBJ1-1, the V gene TRBV2; TRBD1 matches at 7 bases. CDR1 is SNHLY and CDR2 is FYNNEI in the germline V gene. J lost 3 bases, V lost 7 bases, and 8 bases had no gene match. The CDR3 has 14 amino acids. The CDR3: CASTFITGDTEAFF. The CDR3 DNA reads TGTGCCAGCACCTTTATTACAGGGGACACTGAAGCTTTCTTT.

The rearrangement joins TRBV9 to TRBJ2-3, with TRBD2 matching 12 bases. Germline assignment: CDR1 SGDLS and CDR2 YYNGEE. Germline trimming cut 0 bases from V and 5 bases from J; bases unmatched to any gene: 7. The CDR3 totals 17 residues. The CDR3 sequence is CASSVGASGGAGDTQYF. CDR3 nucleotides: TGTGCCAGCAGCGTAGGGGCTAGCGGGGGGGCAGGAGATACGCAGTATTTT.

Only a few counts were recorded for this clone. The gene calls are TRBV5-4 and TRBJ1-1; 8 positions agree with TRBD1. V gave up 4 bases and J gave up 2 bases; unmatched junction bases: 4. The CDR3 sequence is 14 residues long. CDR1 is SGHNT, CDR2 YYREEE, per germline (reference sequence). CDR3 in DNA: TGTGCCAGCAGCCCCGACAGGGGAAACACTGAAGCTTTCTTT. Its translation: CASSPDRGNTEAFF.

V is TRBV6-6 and J is TRBJ1-1; maybe TRBD1 (5 bases). Germline CDR1 reads MNHNY; CDR2 reads SVGAGI (reference sequence). There are 14 residues in the CDR3. Trimming removed 5 bases at V and 1 base at J, with 11 bases between. CDR3 region: CASSQAQANTEAFF. CDR3 DNA: TGTGCCAGCAGTCAGGCACAGGCGAACACTGAAGCTTTCTTT.

J is TRBJ2-5 and V is TRBV2; no reliable D call. Germline V gene data show CDR1 as SNHLY and CDR2 as FYNNEI. Trimming took off 4 bases at V and 5 bases at J, with 5 bases between the two ends. The CDR3 spans 11 residues. DNA for the CDR3: TGTGCCAGCAGTGTCGGTGAGACCCAGTACTTC. Translated: CASSVGETQYF.

The chain uses TRBV5-1 and TRBJ1-6; 7 bases map to TRBD1. The CDR3 spans 14 residues. V was clipped by 4 bases and J by 8 bases; unmatched bases: 6. The germline CDR1 and CDR2 sequences are SGHRS and YFSETQ. As DNA, the CDR3 is TGCGCCAGCAGCCAGACAGGGTTGGATTCACCCCTCCACTTT. This gives the protein CASSQTGLDSPLHF.

The chain carries TRBV2 and TRBJ2-1; 8 nucleotides line up with TRBD1. This CDR3 region has 16 residues. CDR1 and CDR2 (germline): SNHLY, FYNNEI. The trim removed 8 bases at V and 0 bases at J, leaving 9 bases unmatched. The chain's CDR3 is CASLRGLSNSYNEQFF. The CDR3 DNA follows: TGTGCCAGCCTCAGGGGGCTCAGCAACTCCTACAATGAGCAGTTCTTC.

The chain carries TRBV9 and TRBJ1-2; maybe TRBD1 (6 bases). The CDR3 loop spans 14 amino acids. With 6 bases removed from V and 5 bases from J, the gap between germline ends came to 17 bases. Germline V gives CDR1 SGDLS, CDR2 YYNGEE. The CDR3 sequence: CASTKDRAPYGYTF. The CDR3 coding sequence is TGTGCCAGCACCAAGGACAGAGCCCCTTATGGCTACACCTTC.

The chain carries TRBV19 and TRBJ1-5; D is unresolved. The CDR3 extends over 12 amino acids. V was shortened by 6 bases and J by 4 bases, with 7 bases between the two germline ends. Per germline, CDR1 LNHDA and CDR2 SQIVND (reference sequence). The CDR3 here is CASSFLNQPQHF. The CDR3 DNA is TGTGCCAGTAGCTTCTTAAATCAGCCCCAGCATTTT. Together with reference TRBV19 and TRBJ1-5, the CDR3 gives the full variable domain: DGGITQSPKYLFRKEGQNVTLSCEQNLNHDAMYWYRQDPGQGLRLIYYSQIVNDFQKGDIAEGYSVSREKKESFPLTVTSAQKNPTAFYLCASSFLNQPQHFGDGTRLSIL.

V gene TRBV6-5 combines with J gene TRBJ1-1; D call uncertain. Trimming took off 0 bases at V and 2 bases at J, with 7 bases between the two ends. The CDR3 loop spans 14 amino acids. Germline V gene lookup returns CDR1 MNHEY and CDR2 SVGAGI. The CDR3 protein is CASSYSEGNTEAFF. CDR3 nucleotides: TGTGCCAGCAGTTACTCGGAGGGTAACACTGAAGCTTTCTTT.

The CDR3 bases are TGTGCCAGCAGACGACCCGGGGACACAGATACGCAGTATTTT. Amino acid sequence: CASRRPGDTDTQYF. V gene TRBV6-6 combines with J gene TRBJ2-3; a possible D gene is TRBD2 (5 bases). V shed 6 bases and J shed 2 bases, with 12 bases lying between them. Germline V gene lookup returns CDR1 MNHNY and CDR2 SVGAGI (reference sequence). The CDR3 runs to 14 residues.

This rearrangement joins TRBV7-2 to TRBJ2-5, with TRBD2 matching 7 bases. CDR1 is SGHTA and CDR2 is FQGNSA in the germline V gene. CDR3 length: 14 residues. V was pared by 6 bases and J by 5 bases, with 9 bases of the junction left unmatched. The CDR3 sequence: CASSFQRGAETQYF. CDR3 DNA: TGTGCCAGCAGTTTCCAGCGGGGTGCGGAGACCCAGTACTTC. Filled out from reference TRBV7-2 and TRBJ2-5, the complete variable domain reads GAGVSQSPSNKVTEKGKDVELRCDPISGHTALYWYRQSLGQGLEFLIYFQGNSAPDKSGLPSDRFSAERTGGSVSTLTIQRTQQEDSAVYLCASSFQRGAETQYFGPGTRLLVL.